These T cell receptor beta chains were read from a single sample in a study of blood T cell repertoires in COVID-19. Repertoires were generated with immunoSEQ multiplex PCR, while TCRdb's copy carries only in-frame clones and drops some. The sample lists some 220,000 clones; about 85% were seen once. The sequenced sample was peripheral blood. The source of these receptors is a young woman who had recovered from COVID-19. The CDR3 runs from the conserved cysteine through the conserved F or W. D genes are given only for firm matches. Only part of the rows carry a size: once, few, many, or a class if the clone is expanded.

- TRBJ2-7 TRBD2 TRBV5-4 CASSWRAGGPTDEQYF TGTGCCAGCAGTTGGAGGGCGGGAGGGCCAACTGACGAGCAGTACTTC
- TRBJ2-3 - TRBV6-5 CASSLAVFTDTQYF TGTGCCAGCAGTTTAGCCGTGTTCACAGATACGCAGTATTTT
- TRBJ1-5 TRBD1 TRBV10-3 CAIREDRGDSNQPQHF TGTGCCATCAGGGAGGACAGGGGCGATAGCAATCAGCCCCAGCATTTT
- TRBJ2-3 TRBD2 TRBV5-1 CASSILSGGGGDTQYF TGCGCCAGCAGCATACTCTCGGGAGGTGGTGGAGATACGCAGTATTTT
- TRBJ2-1 - TRBV30 CAWSEGGTDNEQFF TGTGCCTGGAGTGAAGGCGGGACGGACAATGAGCAGTTCTTC
- TRBJ1-4 - TRBV12-2 CASRSKPPAGREEKLFF TGTGCAAGTCGCTCTAAACCACCCGCGGGAAGGGAGGAAAAACTGTTTTTT
- TRBJ1-2 TRBD1 TRBV6-2/TRBV6-3 CASSYATGGAAGYTF TGTGCCAGCAGTTACGCGACAGGGGGCGCGGCTGGCTACACCTTC
- TRBJ2-3 - TRBV12-3/TRBV12-4 CASTGTDTQYF TGTGCCAGCACTGGCACAGATACGCAGTATTTT
- TRBJ2-5 - TRBV25-1 CASSQRRQQETQYF TGTGCCAGCAGCCAACGGAGGCAACAAGAGACCCAGTACTTC
few TRBJ1-2 - TRBV7-8 CASSRDWGGYTF TGTGCCAGCAGCCGAGACTGGGGCGGCTACACCTTC
- TRBJ2-3 TRBD2 TRBV18 CASSRGLAGTSTDTQYF TGTGCCAGCTCGCGAGGGTTAGCGGGCACAAGCACAGATACGCAGTATTTT
- TRBJ1-1 - TRBV7-2 CASKELNTEAFF TGTGCCAGCAAAGAGCTGAACACTGAAGCTTTCTTT
- TRBJ2-3 TRBD2 TRBV18 CASRAGGRSTDTQYF TGTGCCAGCCGGGCTGGCGGGAGAAGCACAGATACGCAGTATTTT
- TRBJ2-7 - TRBV11-3 CASSLGGSSYEQYF TGTGCCAGCAGCTTAGGAGGGTCCTCCTACGAGCAGTACTTC
- TRBJ2-2 - TRBV11-2 CASSYRGGTGELFF TGTGCCAGCAGCTACAGGGGGGGCACCGGGGAGCTGTTTTTT
few TRBJ2-7 - TRBV9 CASSVGPSAASSYEQYF TGTGCCAGCAGCGTAGGCCCTAGCGCGGCCAGCTCCTACGAGCAGTACTTC
- TRBJ2-1 TRBD2 TRBV7-9 CASSPIGAGGSNEQFF TGTGCCAGCAGCCCCATCGGGGCGGGAGGGAGCAATGAGCAGTTCTTC
- TRBJ2-1 - TRBV6-2/TRBV6-3 CASSYVGGEQFF TGTGCCAGCAGTTACGTTGGAGGCGAGCAGTTCTTC
- TRBJ2-7 TRBD2 TRBV7-9 CASSSREGTRTYEQYF TGTGCCAGCAGCTCGCGGGAGGGCACTAGAACCTACGAGCAGTACTTC
- TRBJ1-1 TRBD1 TRBV7-2 CASSFTGGGEAFF TGTGCCAGCAGCTTCACAGGGGGGGGTGAAGCTTTCTTT
- TRBJ2-7 - TRBV4-3 CASSPGLSYEQYF TGCGCCAGCAGCCCAGGACTATCCTACGAGCAGTACTTC
- TRBJ2-7 TRBD1 TRBV30 CAWNAGQGGNEQYF TGTGCCTGGAACGCCGGACAGGGAGGAAACGAGCAGTACTTC
- TRBJ1-1 - TRBV18 CASSQTGNTEAFF TGTGCCAGCTCACAGACAGGGAACACTGAAGCTTTCTTT
- TRBJ1-2 - TRBV18 CASSQETQSGGYTF TGTGCCAGCTCACAAGAGACACAGTCGGGAGGCTACACCTTC
- TRBJ2-1 TRBD2 TRBV7-6 CASSSTWLAGRYNEQFF TGTGCCAGCAGCTCTACTTGGCTAGCGGGACGGTACAATGAGCAGTTCTTC
- TRBJ1-1 - TRBV12-3/TRBV12-4 CATKAFMNTEAFF TGTGCCACCAAAGCATTCATGAACACTGAAGCTTTCTTT
- TRBJ1-4 TRBD1 TRBV13 CASSKNQGAFEKLFF TGTGCCAGCAGCAAAAACCAGGGGGCTTTTGAAAAACTGTTTTTT
few TRBJ2-2 - TRBV7-3 CASSTSTGELFF TGTGCCAGCAGCACATCCACCGGGGAGCTGTTTTTT
- TRBJ1-1 - TRBV20-1 CSASLWGGTEAFF TGCAGTGCCAGTCTTTGGGGGGGAACTGAAGCTTTCTTT
- TRBJ1-1 - TRBV19 CASIPQGRWTEAFF TGTGCCAGCATACCCCAGGGGCGGTGGACTGAAGCTTTCTTT
- TRBJ1-1 - TRBV2 CASSAFRGGANTEAFF TGTGCCAGCAGTGCGTTCCGGGGGGGGGCGAACACTGAAGCTTTCTTT